A single sample is the source of the 18 T cell receptor beta chains below, sequenced in a study of T cell responses to AZD1222 COVID-19 vaccine. Measured with immunoSEQ multiplex PCR; TCRdb has only the in-frame clones, and not every one. The sample holds over 140,000 clones; approximately 92% are singletons and the top ten take around 3.5%. The input for sequencing was peripheral blood, taken 28 days after the second AZD1222 dose. All receptors come from an adult who received the AZD1222 COVID-19 vaccine.

The chain is built from TRBV27 and TRBJ2-1, with TRBD1 matching 7 bases. V was clipped by 5 bases and J by 3 bases; unmatched bases: 7. CDR1 and CDR2 (germline): MNHEY, SMNVEV (reference sequence). The CDR3 covers 15 residues. The CDR3 sequence is CASSPSTGVYNEQFF. CDR3 sequence (DNA): TGTGCCAGCAGTCCTTCTACAGGGGTCTACAATGAGCAGTTCTTC.

The chain carries TRBV24-1 and TRBJ1-2, with D perhaps TRBD1 (5 bases). Germline V CDR1 and CDR2: KGHDR, SFDVKD. Trimming pared 10 bases from V and 4 bases from J, leaving 9 bases between. The CDR3 sequence is 11 residues long. CDR3 coding DNA: TGTGCCACGAGGGACTTCTATGGCTACACCTTC. The encoded protein is CATRDFYGYTF.

The chain combines TRBV6-6 with TRBJ1-4; D gene ambiguous. This CDR3 spans 13 amino acids. The V gene's germline CDR1 is MNHNY and CDR2 SVGAGI (reference sequence). The V end lost 2 bases, the J end lost 8 bases, and 9 bases lay between the germline ends. The CDR3 bases are TGTGCCAGCAGTTACAGGGAATACGAAAAACTGTTTTTT. It encodes CASSYREYEKLFF.

This chain uses TRBV7-6 with TRBJ2-1, with a tentative D call TRBD2 (5 bases). CDR3 length equals 15 residues. Trimming removed 2 bases at V and 5 bases at J, with 13 bases between. Germline lookup yields CDR1 SGHVS and CDR2 FNYEAQ. CDR3 DNA sequence: TGTGCCAGCAGCTTATTAGCGACCTTTGACAATGAGCAGTTCTTC. It codes for CASSLLATFDNEQFF.

The rearrangement links TRBV29-1 to TRBJ2-5; D might be TRBD2 (6 bases). V lost 7 bases and J lost 9, with 27 bases in between. The germline V gene encodes CDR1 SQVTM and CDR2 ANQGSEA. The CDR3 runs 15 residues. The CDR3 loop reads CSAVNRGGLMWAQYF. The CDR3, as DNA: TGCAGCGCCGTAAACCGGGGAGGCCTTATGTGGGCCCAGTACTTC.

The chain joins TRBV5-4 to TRBJ1-2; the D gene is possibly TRBD1 (6 bases). The CDR3 loop spans 13 amino acids. Per the germline V gene, CDR1 is SGHNT and CDR2 is YYREEE (reference sequence). The ends were cut back, 5 bases at V and 8 bases at J, with 16 bases in the middle. CDR3 nucleotide sequence: TGTGCCAGCAGGAACTACGGCAGGGGAGGCTACACCTTC. As protein: CASRNYGRGGYTF.

The rearrangement joins TRBV19 to TRBJ1-5; possible D gene TRBD1, 5 bases. The CDR3 consists of 12 residues. Germline lookup yields CDR1 LNHDA and CDR2 SQIVND (reference sequence). V was cut by 7 bases and J by 3 bases, with 7 bases left in between. CDR3 in amino acids: CASTGINQPQHF. In DNA, the CDR3 is TGTGCCAGTACAGGGATCAATCAGCCCCAGCATTTT.

This clone occurred once. The chain employs TRBV5-5 and TRBJ2-3, with TRBD2 identical over 8 bases. The V gene's germline CDR1 is SGHKS and CDR2 YYEKEE (reference sequence). This CDR3 region has 16 residues. With V trimmed by 0 bases and J by 1 base, 4 bases remained unmatched. CDR3 bases: TGTGCCAGCAGCTTGGCCTCGCGGGAGGGCACAGATACGCAGTATTTT. This encodes CASSLASREGTDTQYF.

The CDR3 here is CASSQDGDGIYGYTF. The CDR3 DNA reads as TGTGCCAGCAGCCAAGATGGGGACGGGATCTATGGCTACACCTTC. V is TRBV3-1 (or the pseudogene TRBV3-2) and J is TRBJ1-2; tentative D call: TRBD1 (5 bases). CDR1 is LGHDT, CDR2 YNNKEL, per germline (reference sequence). V was trimmed by 0 bases and J by 4 bases, leaving 12 bases between them. The length of the CDR3 is 15 residues.

The rearrangement uses TRBV28 and TRBJ1-5; tentative D call: TRBD1 (5 bases). Germline assignment: CDR1 MDHEN and CDR2 SYDVKM. The CDR3 loop spans 15 amino acids. Trimming left V 7 bases short and J 5 bases short, with 18 bases between. The CDR3 protein is CASKGNGQIYQPQHF. The DNA for the CDR3 is TGTGCCAGCAAGGGGAACGGCCAGATATATCAGCCCCAGCATTTT.

To note about this clone: The same CDR3 is also encoded by other DNA sequences in this sample. The rearrangement uses TRBV4-1 and TRBJ1-5; a possible D gene is TRBD1 (6 bases). This CDR3 comprises 14 residues. The ends were cut back, 4 bases at V and 2 bases at J, with 9 bases in the middle. Germline loops: CDR1 MGHRA, CDR2 YSYEKL. The CDR3 reads CASSPEGGNQPQHF. The CDR3 DNA reads TGCGCCAGCAGCCCGGAGGGGGGCAATCAGCCCCAGCATTTT.

This chain uses TRBV9 with TRBJ1-3; a possible D gene is TRBD1 (5 bases). CDR3 size: 17 residues. Germline V CDR1 and CDR2: SGDLS, YYNGEE. Trimming cost V 3 bases and J 2 bases, with 18 bases left between them. The CDR3 DNA is TGTGCCAGCAGCGGGACCCGAGGGACCCGGGCTGGAAACACCATATATTTT. Protein: CASSGTRGTRAGNTIYF.

The J gene is TRBJ2-1, the V gene TRBV6-6; TRBD2 aligns across 10 bases. There are 16 residues in the CDR3. The trim removed 0 bases at V and 8 bases at J, leaving 7 bases unmatched. Per germline, CDR1 MNHNY and CDR2 SVGAGI (reference sequence). In nucleotides, the CDR3 is TGTGCCAGCAGTTACTCGCCTAGCGGGAGTCCCCATGAGCAGTTCTTC. It is translated as CASSYSPSGSPHEQFF.

V gene TRBV10-1 combines with J gene TRBJ2-5, with D perhaps TRBD1 (6 bases). CDR1 and CDR2 (germline): WNHNN, SYGVQD (reference sequence). The CDR3 covers 13 residues. The V gene lost 7 bases and the J gene lost 5 bases, with 14 bases spanning the gap. CDR3 nucleotide sequence: TGCGCCAGCACGTTGGGGGCTTTGGAGACCCAGTACTTC. It codes for CASTLGALETQYF.

CDR3 amino acids: CASSELVSGTNNEQFF. The CDR3 coding sequence is TGTGCCAGCAGTGAGTTAGTTAGCGGGACCAACAATGAGCAGTTCTTC. The rearrangement links TRBV2 to TRBJ2-1; 8 bases align to TRBD2. The V and J ends lost 3 bases and 5 bases, in that order; junction bases with no gene match: 9. The CDR3 runs to 16 residues. The germline gives CDR1 SNHLY, CDR2 FYNNEI.

Remarks on this clone: This same CDR3 is encoded by further DNA sequences in the sample. The rearrangement uses TRBV28 and TRBJ1-1, with 7 bases fitting TRBD1. The CDR3 has 14 residues. Germline V CDR1 and CDR2: MDHEN, SYDVKM. After removal of 3 bases from V and 2 bases from J, the junction contained 3 bases not matched to a gene. CDR3: CASSFPGGNTEAFF. The CDR3 DNA reads as TGTGCCAGCAGTTTTCCAGGGGGAAACACTGAAGCTTTCTTT.

The chain carries TRBV28 and TRBJ1-5; 7 bases map to TRBD1. Germline assignment: CDR1 MDHEN and CDR2 SYDVKM. The trim removed 6 bases at V and 10 bases at J, leaving 15 bases unmatched. CDR3 size: 15 residues. CDR3 loop: CASRHTGTADRPQHF. The DNA of the CDR3 is TGTGCCAGCAGGCACACCGGGACAGCCGATCGACCCCAGCATTTT. Supplemented by reference TRBV28 and TRBJ1-5, the full variable domain reads DVKVTQSSRYLVKRTGEKVFLECVQDMDHENMFWYRQDPGLGLRLIYFSYDVKMKEKGDIPEGYSVSREKKERFSLILESASTNQTSMYLCASRHTGTADRPQHFGDGTRLSIL.

The chain recombines TRBV18 with TRBJ1-1; tentative D call: TRBD1 (5 bases). Deletions cut 6 bases from V and 5 bases from J, with 16 bases between. This CDR3 has 14 amino acids. The germline V gene has CDR1 KGHSH and CDR2 LQKENI. The CDR3 protein is CASSQTGGETEAFF. CDR3 sequence (DNA): TGTGCCAGCTCCCAGACCGGGGGGGAAACTGAAGCTTTCTTT.